This TCR beta chain was sequenced in a study of blood T cells in healthy people across ages. Combining a sample-barcoded 5' primer with a J-beta primer mix, a second PCR ran for 7 to 11 cycles. Each cDNA molecule was tagged by a template-switch adaptor that had 12 random nucleotides. Via MiXCR, TCRdb re-called the 5' RACE reads, giving one row per CDR3 protein. Of approximately 780,000 distinct CDR3 sequences listed, roughly 25% were seen once; the top ten hold 2.5% to 3.5%. There are a few counts of this clonotype. CDR1 and CDR2 (germline): KGHSH, LQKENI. This CDR3 region has 14 residues. V lost 5 bases, J lost 4 bases, and 14 bases lay in between. The sample was also linked to a second study, of T cells of mothers and their children. That report adds: The people who donated were three healthy Caucasian mothers and their six children. RNA that had been extracted went wholly into cDNA synthesis, at about 1.5 ug per 15 ul. Researchers report slightly higher, though non-significant, overlap in related mother-child pairs than in unrelated pairs.

J is TRBJ1-1 and V is TRBV18; no firm D call. The sequence was collected from a boy between 10 and 17 years old in good health. Sequencing was carried out using blood. CDR3 in amino acids: CASSSHSRGTEAFF. The CDR3 nucleotides are TGTGCCAGCTCATCCCACAGCCGGGGCACTGAAGCTTTCTTT.